This T cell receptor beta chain was captured in a study of T cells in Graves' hyperthyroidism and ophthalmopathy (dated by TCRdb to about 2019). In the study overall: Peripheral blood samples were taken at initial diagnosis, before any treatment was given. TCR V-J signatures able to tell the groups apart were searched for in a discovery cohort of 95 or so patients, of whom more than 40 had Graves' ophthalmopathy and under 65 had stable Graves' hyperthyroidism. Prospective prediction of ophthalmopathy was tested in an independent validation cohort consisting of 18 to 20 hyperthyroidism patients and 15 or so patients who later progressed to ophthalmopathy. For training and testing, the 110 or so patients in the discovery cohort were randomly divided in a 7:3 ratio. In addition, the study compared T-cell repertoires in thyroid tissue and in blood from five to seven Graves' hyperthyroidism patients. After blood sampling, hyperthyroidism patients were treated with methimazole at a starting dose of 30 mg daily, and ophthalmopathy patients were treated with high-dose intravenous methylprednisolone. The paper reports TCR Vbeta CDR3 sequencing of 130 to 150 peripheral blood samples: approximately 41 ophthalmopathy, 70 to 85 hyperthyroidism and around 17 progressor patients. Paper-wide results and their limitations: During validation, the model predicted progression to ophthalmopathy a median of roughly 7.1 months ahead of onset, with approximately 70% sensitivity and 72.22% specificity. Sample size was not statistically predetermined, and investigators were not blinded to group allocation. Most expanded thyroid clonotypes (frequency above 0.001) were also found in blood, which suggests that blood repertoires may mirror thyroid immune responses. Ophthalmopathy was separated from stable hyperthyroidism by a 13 V-J signature model, with over 85% sensitivity and about 84% specificity obtained in cross-validation and 80%/75% obtained in testing.

The TCR beta CDR3 regions were amplified from RNA transcripts. The first round of RT-PCR for the TCR CDR3 was performed with the HTBI primer set and the Qiagen OneStep RT-PCR kit. The libraries were constructed in a second round of multiplex PCR and then size-selected and purified. Sequencing of the libraries was done on an Illumina HiSeq2000 using paired-end 100 bp reads. The paper's data handling went like this. SOAPnuke was used to process the raw data, removing reads that contained adapters or uncalled bases, had a mean Phred below 15, or lacked an exact match to the constant primer or identifier. COPE v1.2.5 was used to merge the high-quality paired reads, and each unique nucleotide sequence was defined as a clonotype. MiTCR v1.1 was used to align clonotypes to the IMGT TRBV, TRBD and TRBJ reference segments. Analysis was restricted to V-J combinations with a frequency above 0.0001, which covered about 99% of repertoires. The TCS score was defined as F50 (clonal expansion) divided by E x V (chaos), with BLOSUM62-based TCRdist calculated between CDR3 peptides within each V-J. Welch's t-statistics and random forest reduced just over 500 V-J features to about 12, which were used in a naive Bayes classifier (R e1071). TCRdb trimmed public reads at Q25 via fastp, called clones via MiXCR and kept in-frame beta chains. Identical CDR3 proteins give one entry, which carries the most common genes and DNA. TCRdb, not the original authors, processed these V and J calls. This sample has around 270,000 distinct CDR3 sequences in its table, and around a fifth of those were observed once. Jointly, the top ten make up less than 45% of the sample.

This clonotype has at least ten counts. What this receptor recognizes is not known. Nothing much larger sits one base from this clone, and base qualities are not available. Moderately to severely active disease, a Clinical Activity Score of at least 3, a NOSPECS grade of at least 4, and a duration under 3 months were present in ophthalmopathy patients. The study excluded patients with uncontrolled infections, other autoimmune diseases, pregnancy or lactation. Diagnoses relied on clinical symptoms, serum thyroxine and TRAb, thyroid ultrasound and orbital computed tomography. PBMCs were separated from roughly 9.6 ml of fresh peripheral blood using Ficoll-Paque density gradient centrifugation. Trizol reagent was used to extract total RNA, and RNA quality was then checked on an Agilent 2100 Bioanalyzer. The specimen sequenced was blood. The source of this sequence is a man aged 50 or older with Graves' ophthalmopathy.

The CDR3 reads CASSPGLAVEQYF. The DNA sequence follows: TGTGCCAGCAGCCCGGGACTAGCGGTCGAGCAGTACTTC. The sequence is built from TRBV7-6 and TRBJ2-7; the central 11 bases match TRBD2. As encoded in the germline V gene, CDR1 is SGHVS while CDR2 is FNYEAQ. Relative to germline, V is missing 5 bases and J is missing 6 bases, with 3 bases of the junction outside any gene match. The CDR3 covers 13 residues, taking in both the cysteine and the phenylalanine. Only the CDR3 DNA is retained, 39 bases long and in frame from the first base.